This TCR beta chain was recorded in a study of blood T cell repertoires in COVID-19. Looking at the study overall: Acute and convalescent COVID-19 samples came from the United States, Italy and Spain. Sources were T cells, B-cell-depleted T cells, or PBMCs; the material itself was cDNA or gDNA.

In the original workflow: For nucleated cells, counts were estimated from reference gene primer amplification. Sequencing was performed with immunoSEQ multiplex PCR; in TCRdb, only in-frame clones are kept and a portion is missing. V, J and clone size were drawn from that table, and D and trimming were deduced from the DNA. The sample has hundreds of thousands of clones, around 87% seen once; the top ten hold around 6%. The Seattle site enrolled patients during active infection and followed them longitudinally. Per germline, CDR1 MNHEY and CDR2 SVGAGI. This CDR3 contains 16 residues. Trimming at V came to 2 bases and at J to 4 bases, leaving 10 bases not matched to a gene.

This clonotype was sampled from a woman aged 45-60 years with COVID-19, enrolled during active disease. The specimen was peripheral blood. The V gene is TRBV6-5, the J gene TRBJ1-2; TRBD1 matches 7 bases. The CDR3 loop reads CASSYPGQVEGYGYTF. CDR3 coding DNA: TGTGCCAGCAGTTACCCCGGACAGGTAGAAGGCTATGGCTACACCTTC.